The 20 T cell receptor beta chains below were found in one sample sequenced in a study of T cell responses to AZD1222 COVID-19 vaccine. Repertoires were generated with immunoSEQ multiplex PCR, while TCRdb's copy carries only in-frame clones and drops some. The table has some 170,000 clones, 85% to 90% seen once. Material: peripheral blood, obtained on day 0 of AZD1222 vaccination. These receptors were obtained from an adult in good health.

The genes are TRBV29-1 and TRBJ2-1; 10 nucleotides match TRBD2. CDR1 and CDR2 from the germline V gene are SQVTM and ANQGSEA. This CDR3 comprises 16 residues. With 3 bases clipped from V and 6 bases from J, the junction kept 11 bases outside the gene matches. The CDR3 sequence is CSVEKSSGSWGNEQFF. The CDR3 DNA reads as TGCAGCGTTGAGAAGTCTAGCGGGAGTTGGGGCAATGAGCAGTTCTTC.

The CDR3 protein is CAWSPRWGVEKNTEAFF. In DNA, the CDR3 is TGTGCCTGGAGTCCCCGATGGGGTGTAGAAAAGAACACTGAAGCTTTCTTT. V gene TRBV30 combines with J gene TRBJ1-1, with D uncertain. Germline CDR1 is GTSNPN and CDR2 is SVGIG (reference sequence). The CDR3 length is 17 residues. The ends were cut back, 2 bases at V and 1 base at J, with 20 bases in the middle.

The chain has TRBV9 and TRBJ2-5; a weak D match, TRBD2 (5 bases). The CDR3 extends over 13 amino acids. Per germline, CDR1 SGDLS and CDR2 YYNGEE. V dropped 0 bases and J dropped 5 bases, with 8 bases sitting between them. CDR3 sequence reads: CASSVVGGETQYF. The CDR3 nucleotides read TGTGCCAGCAGCGTAGTAGGCGGGGAGACCCAGTACTTC.

Comments on this clone: The same CDR3 can be traced to other DNA sequences in this sample. The chain joins TRBV12-5 to TRBJ1-1; 8 bases are shared with TRBD1. Germline V gene sequence: CDR1 LGHNT, CDR2 FRNRAP. This CDR3 is 13 amino acids long. J lost 1 base, V lost 8 bases, and 3 bases had no gene match. Here the CDR3 reads CASQGQGNTEAFF. CDR3 bases: TGTGCTAGTCAAGGACAGGGGAACACTGAAGCTTTCTTT.

Here the CDR3 reads CASWGREGNQPQHF. The CDR3 bases are TGTGCCAGCTGGGGCAGGGAGGGGAATCAGCCCCAGCATTTT. The chain is built from TRBV28 and TRBJ1-5, with D perhaps matching TRBD1 (5 bases). Trimming stripped 8 bases from V and 4 bases from J, with 15 bases between. CDR1 MDHEN and CDR2 SYDVKM come from the germline V gene. This CDR3 contains 14 residues. Full variable domain (rest looked up from reference TRBV28 and TRBJ1-5): DVKVTQSSRYLVKRTGEKVFLECVQDMDHENMFWYRQDPGLGLRLIYFSYDVKMKEKGDIPEGYSVSREKKERFSLILESASTNQTSMYLCASWGREGNQPQHFGDGTRLSIL.

The rearrangement joins TRBV29-1 to TRBJ2-4; TRBD1 agrees at 7 bases. Trimming cost V 5 bases and J 3 bases; bases outside gene matches: 7. The CDR3 is 14 residues long. Per germline, CDR1 SQVTM and CDR2 ANQGSEA. This chain's CDR3 is CSVSQGVGKNIQYF. The CDR3 region has the DNA TGCAGCGTTTCGCAGGGGGTTGGCAAAAACATTCAGTACTTC.

The J gene is TRBJ1-2, the V gene TRBV2, with TRBD1 identical over 7 bases. The CDR3 has 15 amino acids. From germline, CDR1 is SNHLY and CDR2 FYNNEI. Unmatched junction bases numbered 9, after V lost 0 bases and J lost 8 bases. CDR3 nucleotides: TGTGCCAGCAGTGAAGCGGGGGACAGTGGCTACGGCTACACCTTC. This sequence encodes CASSEAGDSGYGYTF. Full variable domain (outside the CDR3, taken from reference TRBV2 and TRBJ1-2): EPEVTQTPSHQVTQMGQEVILRCVPISNHLYFYWYRQILGQKVEFLVSFYNNEISEKSEIFDDQFSVERPDGSNFTLKIRSTKLEDSAMYFCASSEAGDSGYGYTFGSGTRLTVV.

Of note for this clone: The same CDR3 also results from other DNA sequences found in this sample. This chain links TRBV6-1 with TRBJ1-2; D is ambiguous. The CDR3 length is 13 residues. Germline V gene lookup returns CDR1 MNHNS and CDR2 SASEGT. Trimming stripped 0 bases from V and 2 bases from J, with 4 bases between. This CDR3 is CASSEAGNYGYTF. CDR3 in DNA: TGTGCCAGCAGTGAAGCGGGGAACTATGGCTACACCTTC.

V is TRBV28 and J is TRBJ2-7; TRBD2 agrees at 7 bases. The junction had 17 bases not matched to a gene; V was cut back by 9 bases and J by 6 bases. Germline values: CDR1 MDHEN, CDR2 SYDVKM. The CDR3 totals 15 residues. The CDR3 sequence is CASQPGTNRPAEQYF. DNA for the CDR3: TGTGCCAGTCAACCAGGGACTAATCGGCCAGCCGAGCAGTACTTC.

This chain uses TRBV18 with TRBJ2-5, with 10 positions matching TRBD1. The V gene's germline CDR1 is KGHSH and CDR2 LQKENI. The V segment lost 4 bases and the J segment 5 bases; nucleotides outside the gene matches: 10. This CDR3 contains 16 residues. CDR3 nucleotides: TGTGCCAGCTCACTACAGGGGACAGGGGTCGGGGAGACCCAGTACTTC. It specifies CASSLQGTGVGETQYF.

The V and J genes are TRBV28 and TRBJ1-5, with a possible D match to TRBD1 (6 bases). CDR3 size: 14 residues. CDR1 and CDR2 from the germline V gene are MDHEN and SYDVKM. V dropped 10 bases and J dropped 0 bases, with 13 bases sitting between them. The CDR3 here is CAILGGYSNQPQHF. The CDR3 DNA follows: TGTGCCATCTTGGGGGGCTATAGCAATCAGCCCCAGCATTTT.

V usage is TRBV5-1 and J usage is TRBJ1-1; 10 nucleotides agree with TRBD1. The V gene end was trimmed by 3 bases and the J gene end by 4 bases; junction bases not matched to a gene: 6. The CDR3 consists of 15 residues. CDR1 SGHRS and CDR2 YFSETQ come from the germline V gene. The CDR3 loop is CASSSGQGSRTEAFF. In nucleotides, the CDR3 is TGCGCCAGCAGCTCGGGACAGGGGAGCCGCACTGAAGCTTTCTTT.

V gene TRBV24-1 combines with J gene TRBJ1-5, with 9 bases lining up with TRBD1. Per germline, CDR1 KGHDR and CDR2 SFDVKD. V lost 5 bases and J lost 4; bases outside the gene matches: 8. This CDR3 is built from 16 residues. The CDR3 loop is CATSGSQGAWNQPQHF. CDR3 in DNA: TGTGCCACCAGTGGTTCACAGGGGGCTTGGAATCAGCCCCAGCATTTT.

This chain links TRBV5-5 with TRBJ1-2; D not certain. CDR3 size: 15 residues. V was clipped by 6 bases and J by 10 bases, with 25 bases between them. Per the germline V gene, CDR1 is SGHKS and CDR2 is YYEKEE (reference sequence). As DNA, the CDR3 is TGTGCCAGCACCTTTACTACCGGCACCGACGGATCCTACACCTTC. Translation gives CASTFTTGTDGSYTF.

The V gene is TRBV6-5, the J gene TRBJ1-1, with 7 bases identical to TRBD1. The ends lost 4 bases at V and 1 base at J; junction bases unmatched: 3. There are 14 residues in the CDR3. CDR1 MNHEY and CDR2 SVGAGI come from the germline V gene. The CDR3 region is CASSLRTGNTEAFF. The CDR3 nucleotides read TGTGCCAGCAGTTTGAGGACAGGGAACACTGAAGCTTTCTTT.

The CDR3 region has the DNA TGTGCCAGCAGTCGAAGGGAAAAACTGTTTTTT. Encoded protein: CASSRREKLFF. The chain links TRBV28 to TRBJ1-4; D remains unclear. V lost 5 bases to trimming and J lost 8 bases, with 6 bases between them. Germline V gene lookup returns CDR1 MDHEN and CDR2 SYDVKM. This CDR3 comprises 11 residues.

The chain joins TRBV11-1 to TRBJ2-2; no clear D. This CDR3 comprises 15 residues. Germline loops: CDR1 SGHAT, CDR2 FQDESV (reference sequence). V gave up 6 bases and J gave up 5 bases, with 16 bases separating them. The CDR3 loop is CASSSSRLRTGELFF. The CDR3 nucleotides are TGTGCCAGCAGTTCGTCGAGGCTGAGAACCGGGGAGCTGTTTTTT.

The chain carries TRBV9 and TRBJ1-5; no reliable D call. Germline V gene data show CDR1 as SGDLS and CDR2 as YYNGEE. The CDR3 totals 14 residues. The V and J ends lost 4 bases and 7 bases respectively, with 15 bases between them. The CDR3 here is CASSLADVGQPQHF. Here the CDR3 DNA reads TGTGCCAGCAGCCTCGCAGATGTGGGACAGCCCCAGCATTTT.

The chain links TRBV4-1 to TRBJ1-2; 8 nucleotides agree with TRBD1. Germline-derived CDR1 and CDR2 are MGHRA and YSYEKL. The CDR3 contains 15 residues. V shed 7 bases, J shed 4 bases, and the junction held 11 bases outside the gene matches. CDR3 sequence: CASMDREGGSYGYTF. CDR3 bases: TGCGCCAGCATGGACAGGGAAGGGGGGTCCTATGGCTACACCTTC.

This clone was seen a single time. This sequence joins TRBV6-5 and TRBJ1-5, with D perhaps TRBD1 (5 bases). Germline loops: CDR1 MNHEY, CDR2 SVGAGI. This CDR3 has 12 amino acids. V was trimmed by 7 bases and J by 6 bases, leaving 10 bases between them. The CDR3 here is CASNGGSQPQHF. CDR3 coding DNA: TGTGCCAGCAACGGGGGTTCTCAGCCCCAGCATTTT.